This T cell receptor (beta chain) was observed in a study of early T cells in non-severe SARS-CoV-2 infection. The CDR3 totals 14 residues. Trimming took 4 bases from V and 0 from J, leaving 7 bases between them. Germline CDR1 reads LGHDT; CDR2 reads YNNKEL (reference sequence). Each CDR3 protein is one row after TCRdb ran MiXCR on the 5' RACE reads. The top ten clones hold about 1% of a sample with about 61,000 distinct CDR3 sequences, 12% of them seen once. This clonotype was found once. This chain joins TRBV3-1 and TRBJ1-5, with D unresolved. The material sequenced was whole blood, taken at baseline. The sequence came from an adult who was a healthcare worker with PCR-confirmed SARS-CoV-2 infection or an uninfected control (not recorded which). The donor label of this sample is uncertain. CDR3 in amino acids: CASSPNYSNQPQHF. As DNA, the CDR3 is TGTGCCAGCAGCCCCAATTATAGCAATCAGCCCCAGCATTTT.